The clone carrying this TCR beta chain occurred a few times. This sample was included in a study of blood T cell repertoires in COVID-19. Study-level information: COVID-19 samples from acute and convalescent phases originated in the United States, Italy and Spain. Sources were T cells, B-cell-depleted T cells, or PBMCs; the material itself was cDNA or gDNA.

Original data processing: Counts of nucleated cells, estimated from reference gene primer amplification, were obtained. TCRdb's copy holds only in-frame clones and misses some; the assay was immunoSEQ multiplex PCR. D and trimming come from the DNA, and the V and J calls and clone size come from that table. This sample has 90,000 to 100,000 clones; just over 90% occur once, and the top ten carry 5% to 6.5%. Trimming took off 3 bases at V and 5 bases at J, with 14 bases between the two ends. This CDR3 comprises 15 residues. Looked up from germline, CDR1 is SGHNT and CDR2 is YENEEA. The clonotype originates from a man aged 50 or older with acute or convalescent COVID-19. The chain employs TRBV11-3 and TRBJ2-1; D is ambiguous. The specimen sequenced was peripheral blood. The CDR3 here is CASSFRTFPHNEQFF. The CDR3 region has the DNA TGTGCCAGCAGCTTTCGAACTTTTCCCCACAATGAGCAGTTCTTC.